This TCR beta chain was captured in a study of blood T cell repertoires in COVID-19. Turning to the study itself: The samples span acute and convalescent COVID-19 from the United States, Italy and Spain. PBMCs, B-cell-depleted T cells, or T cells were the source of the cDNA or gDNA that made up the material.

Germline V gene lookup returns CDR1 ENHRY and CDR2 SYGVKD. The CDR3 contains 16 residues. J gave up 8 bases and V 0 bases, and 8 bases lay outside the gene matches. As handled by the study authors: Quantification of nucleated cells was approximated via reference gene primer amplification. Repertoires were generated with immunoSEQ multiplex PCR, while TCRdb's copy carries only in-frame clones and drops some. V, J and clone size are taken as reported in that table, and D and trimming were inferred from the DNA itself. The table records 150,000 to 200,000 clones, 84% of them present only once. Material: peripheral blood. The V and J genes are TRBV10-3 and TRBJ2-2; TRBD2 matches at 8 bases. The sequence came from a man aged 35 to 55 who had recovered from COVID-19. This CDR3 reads CAISESSGSSFGELFF. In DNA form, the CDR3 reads TGTGCCATCAGTGAGTCCAGCGGGAGTTCGTTTGGGGAGCTGTTTTTT.